This T cell receptor (beta chain) was sequenced for a study of cytomegalovirus exposure and HLA in healthy donors. In the study overall: Most genotyped donors, about 81% of about 400, had Caucasian-associated genetic ancestry. General study points: Being productive about 87% or about 30% of the time was typical of most TCR beta V segments in an earlier analysis.

For this clone: The antigen remains unidentified.

Use of 60 Vbeta and 13 Jbeta primers characterized the PCR. Sequencing was performed with immunoSEQ multiplex PCR; in TCRdb, only in-frame clones are kept and a portion is missing. This sample has 130,000 or so clones, with 73% found just once. The V gene end was trimmed by 4 bases and the J gene end by 0 bases; junction bases not matched to a gene: 4. The CDR3 runs 15 residues. CDR1 and CDR2 from the germline V gene are MNHEY and SMNVEV (reference sequence). The chain links TRBV27 to TRBJ2-3, with 7 nucleotides matching TRBD2. This sequence was found in a middle-aged woman in good health and CMV-seropositive. The sample taken for sequencing was PBMCs. The CDR3 DNA reads TGTGCCAGCAGTTACGAGGGAGGGAGCACAGATACGCAGTATTTT. Its protein product is CASSYEGGSTDTQYF.